The clone carrying this T cell receptor (beta chain) was counted a few times. As yet, its antigen is unknown. A read error may account for a junction end that differs from germline. This sample stems from a study of tumor and adjacent non-tumor tissue in lung cancer. At the level of the study: Histology: about a dozen adenocarcinoma, a couple of squamous cell carcinoma, 1 small cell lung cancer. Millions of productive TCRbeta reads were obtained per sample on average. Study observations and caveats: TCR diversity was significantly greater in tumor than normal lung tissue. Tumor repertoires had a smaller top 100 clone share than normal lung.

The template was RNA from unsorted bulk tissue. Three rounds of nested PCR, following a modified ARM-PCR protocol, produced the TCRbeta library. MiXCR, run by TCRdb on the multiplex PCR reads, gives a single entry per CDR3 protein. The repertoire holds around 200,000 distinct CDR3 sequences, 71% seen once, with 20% to 25% in the top ten. This CDR3 has 16 amino acids. Germline V lookup: CDR1 SGHAT, CDR2 FQNNGV. This clonotype was obtained from a man in his 60s with non-small cell lung cancer. Material: lung tumor tissue. The chain carries TRBV11-2 and TRBJ2-5; D perhaps matches TRBD2 (7 bases). CDR3: CASSSIMGGPKETQYF. The DNA of the CDR3 is TGTGCTAGCAGTTCCATAATGGGGGGGCCAAAGGAGACCCAGTACTTC.